The T cell receptor (beta chain) described here comes from a study of cytomegalovirus exposure and HLA in healthy donors. About the research overall: As released early, the data held roughly 85 million unique TCRs from HLA-typed donors.

The study, taken as a whole, reports: Most TCR sequences were uncommon, yet certain public TCRs appeared in many donors.

CDR3 length equals 16 residues. V was cut by 3 bases and J by 0 bases, with 11 bases left in between. Germline assignment: CDR1 MNHEY and CDR2 SMNVEV (reference sequence). Turning to this clone: The antigen remains undetermined.

The primer mix had 60 Vbeta and 13 Jbeta primers. Only in-frame clones appear in the TCRdb table, and some are missing; sequencing was by immunoSEQ multiplex PCR. This sample has under 130,000 clones; around 80% occur once, and the top ten carry approximately 5.6%. Donors consisted of healthy bone marrow donors. This TCR was sampled from a male donor in good health and CMV-seronegative. Sequencing used PBMCs. The chain combines TRBV27 with TRBJ1-4, with a weak D call TRBD1 (5 bases). Here the CDR3 reads CASSFKGPATNEKLFF. CDR3 sequence (DNA): TGTGCCAGCAGTTTTAAGGGGCCCGCAACTAATGAAAAACTGTTTTTT. The full variable domain, completed using reference TRBV27 and TRBJ1-4, is EAQVTQNPRYLITVTGKKLTVTCSQNMNHEYMSWYRQDPGLGLRQIYYSMNVEVTDKGDVPEGYKVSRKEKRNFPLILESPSPNQTSLYFCASSFKGPATNEKLFFGSGTQLSVL.